Listed below are T cell receptor beta chains from one sample, sequenced in a study of regulatory T cells in long-lasting Graves disease. Each CDR3 protein gets one entry after TCRdb re-called the multiplex PCR reads with MiXCR. The sample has hundreds of thousands of distinct CDR3 sequences, 15% to 20% seen once; the top ten hold about 17%. These data were also reused for a study on T cells in Graves' hyperthyroidism and ophthalmopathy.

This specimen was peripheral blood mononuclear cells (PBMCs), taken at new diagnosis, from a patient treated with antithyroid drugs. The receptors derive from a woman aged 25-40 years with Graves disease. The CDR3 runs from the conserved cysteine through the conserved F or W.

j_gene: TRBJ2-7; v_gene: TRBV11-2; CDR3aa: CASSKDIGDRAYEQYF
j_gene: TRBJ1-2; v_gene: TRBV12-3/TRBV12-4; CDR3aa: CASSFLGPTGSSYGYTF
j_gene: TRBJ2-7; v_gene: TRBV5-1; CDR3aa: CASSLRAGASYEQYF
j_gene: TRBJ2-1; v_gene: TRBV20-1; CDR3aa: CSASGGRAQSFRQFF
j_gene: TRBJ2-3; v_gene: TRBV5-1; CDR3aa: CASSLPGGDTDTQYF
j_gene: TRBJ2-7; v_gene: TRBV18; CDR3aa: CASSSNTLEQYF
j_gene: TRBJ2-1; v_gene: TRBV6-1; CDR3aa: CASKREGGSVGNNEQFF
j_gene: TRBJ2-2; v_gene: TRBV7-2; CDR3aa: CASSFGLNTGELFF
j_gene: TRBJ2-3; v_gene: TRBV11-3; CDR3aa: CASSPGGISTDTQYF
j_gene: TRBJ1-2; v_gene: TRBV6-1; CDR3aa: CASTAAGEGYTF
j_gene: TRBJ2-1; v_gene: TRBV7-9; CDR3aa: CASSSTGTSSYNEQFF
j_gene: TRBJ1-3; v_gene: TRBV2; CDR3aa: CASLPGVSGNTIYF
j_gene: TRBJ1-1; v_gene: TRBV5-1; CDR3aa: CASSLDGSNTEASF
j_gene: TRBJ1-1; v_gene: TRBV29-1; CDR3aa: CSAGVDTEAFF
j_gene: TRBJ1-1; v_gene: TRBV12-3/TRBV12-4; CDR3aa: CASSLAPGLGTEAFF
j_gene: TRBJ2-7; v_gene: TRBV7-2; CDR3aa: CASRGYSGTDTYEQYF
j_gene: TRBJ2-5; v_gene: TRBV6-2/TRBV6-3; CDR3aa: CASSYSSSLETQYF
j_gene: TRBJ2-1; v_gene: TRBV28; CDR3aa: CASSFLQGGQFF
j_gene: TRBJ2-5; v_gene: TRBV7-9; CDR3aa: CASGLRGSGRGRRETQYF
j_gene: TRBJ2-1; v_gene: TRBV28; CDR3aa: CASSLTGFYNEQFF
j_gene: TRBJ2-1; v_gene: TRBV11-3; CDR3aa: CASSFDFPDDEQFF